The 13 T cell receptor beta chains reported below all come from one sample, sequenced in a study of long-term antiretroviral therapy in people with HIV. Run at survey level, the immunoSEQ assay was version v3.0. Assay used: immunoSEQ multiplex PCR; TCRdb lists only in-frame clones, some missing. The data hold tens of thousands of clones, with roughly 86% observed a single time. This specimen consisted of unsorted PBMCs, obtained 0.8 years after starting antiretroviral therapy. These receptors were taken from a woman between 25 and 40 years old with HIV.

This chain connects TRBV6-1 to TRBJ2-1; 11 positions agree with TRBD2. The germline gives CDR1 MNHNS, CDR2 SASEGT. The ends lost 4 bases at V and 8 bases at J; junction bases unmatched: 4. This CDR3 spans 14 amino acids. The CDR3 sequence is CASSVLAGVHEQFF. The DNA of the CDR3 is TGTGCCAGCAGTGTACTAGCGGGGGTTCATGAGCAGTTCTTC.

The chain carries TRBV7-9 and TRBJ1-2; D is undetermined. CDR3 length: 14 amino acids. Germline V gives CDR1 SEHNR, CDR2 FQNEAQ (reference sequence). Between the trimmed V and J ends, which lost 1 base and 1 base, there was a span of 7 bases. This CDR3 is CASSLVGNNYGYTF. DNA of the CDR3: TGTGCCAGCAGCTTAGTTGGCAATAACTATGGCTACACCTTC.

The chain is built from TRBV10-3 and TRBJ1-5, with TRBD1 identical over 7 bases. With 2 bases clipped from V and 5 bases from J, the junction kept 3 bases outside the gene matches. The CDR3 is 14 amino acids. CDR1 and CDR2 (germline): ENHRY, SYGVKD. The CDR3 DNA is TGTGCCATCAGTGAGGGACAGGCCTATCAGCCCCAGCATTTT. Translated, it gives CAISEGQAYQPQHF.

The J gene is TRBJ1-5, the V gene TRBV29-1, with 9 nucleotides matching TRBD1. J was trimmed by 7 bases and V by 8 bases; bases with no gene match: 9. Germline CDR1 reads SQVTM; CDR2 reads ANQGSEA. This CDR3 comprises 13 residues. The CDR3 loop reads CSTQDRGGQPQHF. The DNA of the CDR3 is TGCAGCACGCAGGACAGGGGAGGCCAGCCCCAGCATTTT.

In DNA form, the CDR3 reads TGTGCCAGCAGTGAAGTGCGGGGGGCGAACTATGGCTACACCTTC. Its translation is CASSEVRGANYGYTF. V is TRBV2 and J is TRBJ1-2; a possible D gene is TRBD1 (6 bases). The length of the CDR3 is 15 residues. The germline V gene has CDR1 SNHLY and CDR2 FYNNEI. The germline V and J ends were trimmed by 1 base and 2 bases, with 11 bases remaining between them. The full variable domain, in which reference TRBV2 and TRBJ1-2 provide the parts outside the CDR3, is EPEVTQTPSHQVTQMGQEVILRCVPISNHLYFYWYRQILGQKVEFLVSFYNNEISEKSEIFDDQFSVERPDGSNFTLKIRSTKLEDSAMYFCASSEVRGANYGYTFGSGTRLTVV.

The chain couples TRBV19 to TRBJ1-2; tentatively, D is TRBD1 (5 bases). The germline V gene has CDR1 LNHDA and CDR2 SQIVND (reference sequence). The germline V and J ends were trimmed by 9 bases and 3 bases, with 11 bases remaining between them. This CDR3 region has 12 residues. CDR3 DNA: TGTGCCAGCGGGGGAGAACACTATGGCTACACCTTC. This codes for CASGGEHYGYTF.

V is TRBV14 and J is TRBJ2-2; D gene unclear. CDR3 length: 18 amino acids. V was clipped by 0 bases and J by 6 bases, with 20 bases between them. Germline V gene lookup returns CDR1 SGHDN and CDR2 FVKESK. The CDR3 loop reads CASSQENGGPFEAGELFF. The CDR3 nucleotides read TGTGCCAGCAGCCAAGAGAATGGTGGGCCCTTTGAGGCCGGGGAGCTGTTTTTT.

The chain links TRBV27 to TRBJ1-6; D gene unclear. This CDR3 has 13 residues. V lost 7 bases, J lost 9 bases, and 13 bases lay in between. CDR1 is MNHEY, CDR2 SMNVEV, per germline (reference sequence). The CDR3 bases are TGTGCCAGCACCCAGTTATGGGGTTCACCCCTCCACTTT. Its protein is CASTQLWGSPLHF.

The chain recombines TRBV6-5 with TRBJ2-5, with unresolved D. V was pared by 0 bases and J by 5 bases, with 10 bases between. CDR1 MNHEY and CDR2 SVGAGI come from the germline V gene. The CDR3 sequence is 14 residues long. CDR3 bases: TGTGCCAGCAGTTACTCGGTTGGTTTTGAGACCCAGTACTTC. Translation: CASSYSVGFETQYF.

In DNA, the CDR3 is TGTGCCAGCAGCGCCCAGACAGGGACAAACACTGAAGCTTTCTTT. Translated, it gives CASSAQTGTNTEAFF. V usage is TRBV9 and J usage is TRBJ1-1, with 7 bases aligning to TRBD1. The CDR3 spans 15 residues. The V and J ends lost 3 bases and 2 bases, in that order; junction bases with no gene match: 7. Germline V gene sequence: CDR1 SGDLS, CDR2 YYNGEE.

This clone was counted only a few times. This chain joins TRBV12-1 and TRBJ1-5. TRBV12-1 is reported as a pseudogene. The CDR3 loop spans 13 amino acids. The CDR3 loop is CASSAVGAQPQHF. DNA of the CDR3: TGTGCCAGCAGCGCAGTGGGTGCTCAGCCCCAGCATTTT.

A single count supports this clone. J is TRBJ2-3 and V is TRBV9, with D possibly being TRBD2 (6 bases). Germline assignment: CDR1 SGDLS and CDR2 YYNGEE. Trimming removed 0 bases at V and 6 bases at J, with 8 bases between. The CDR3 totals 13 residues. As DNA, the CDR3 is TGTGCCAGCAGCGTAGTGGCGGGGGATACGCAGTATTTT. It specifies CASSVVAGDTQYF.

V gene TRBV6-1 combines with J gene TRBJ2-3; 11 bases line up with TRBD2. Germline CDR1 MNHNS, CDR2 SASEGT. The V segment lost 8 bases and the J segment 2 bases; nucleotides outside the gene matches: 6. The CDR3 sequence is 15 residues long. CDR3: CASLILAGDTDTQYF. CDR3 DNA sequence: TGTGCCAGCCTTATACTAGCGGGGGACACAGATACGCAGTATTTT.